The 5 T cell receptor beta chains below were found in one sample sequenced in a study of T cell clonality in common variable immunodeficiency. The repertoire was sequenced with immunoSEQ multiplex PCR; TCRdb's copy has only in-frame clones and lacks some. The sample has 25,000 to 35,000 clones, none seen only once; the top ten hold around 4.6%. Sequencing used peripheral blood mononuclear cells. The receptors derive from a person aged 18 to 75 in good health.

This clone was detected ten times or more. The read terminates 3 residues before the CDR3 end, so the remaining end is supplied by the germline J gene. The rearrangement uses TRBV30 and TRBJ1-1, with D perhaps TRBD1 (5 bases). This CDR3 region has 12 residues. In germline, CDR1 is GTSNPN, CDR2 SVGIG (reference sequence). The CDR3 reads CAWSRVGFEAFF. Partial CDR3 DNA: TGTGCCTGGAGCAGGGTGGGCTTCGAA.

A few counts support this clone. The read finishes 3 residues shy of the CDR3 end, and the germline J gene is used to complete it. V gene TRBV7-3 combines with J gene TRBJ1-2; D gene ambiguous. Germline CDR1 and CDR2: SGHTA and FQGTGA. The CDR3 sequence is 15 residues long. The DNA read from the CDR3 is TGTGCCAGCAGCTTAACTAGCGGGAGCACAGATACC. Amino acid sequence: CASSLTSGSTDT. The full CDR3 reads CASSLTSGSTDTYTF.

This clone was counted a few times. The sequence runs out 3 residues before the end of the CDR3; the remainder is reconstructed from the germline J gene. The chain joins TRBV2 to TRBJ1-2; TRBD1 matches 9 bases. Trimming cost V 6 bases and J 5 bases; bases outside gene matches: 7. Germline lookup yields CDR1 SNHLY and CDR2 FYNNEI. CDR3 length: 14 amino acids. The CDR3 sequence is CASRPTGGRYGYTF. The sequenced part of the CDR3 DNA is TGTGCCAGCAGACCGACAGGGGGAAGATATGGC.

Ten or more counts support this clone. The read terminates 3 residues before the CDR3 end, so the remaining end is supplied by the germline J gene. The V call is TRBV10-3, the J call TRBJ2-1, with TRBD2 matching over 12 bases. The V gene's germline CDR1 is ENHRY and CDR2 SYGVKD. V trimming: 6 bases; J trimming: 7 bases; junction bases outside the gene matches: 10. The length of the CDR3 is 16 residues. Incomplete CDR3 DNA: TGTGCCATCAGCCTGGGGCTAGCGGGAGGGCTGAATGAG. The encoded protein is CAISLGLAGGLNE. The entire CDR3 is CAISLGLAGGLNEQFF.

In this sample, this clone turned up many times. Coverage ceases 3 residues before the CDR3 finishes, and the germline J gene fills in the end. The rearrangement uses TRBV20-1 and TRBJ1-2, with TRBD1 matching 9 bases. The CDR3 is 12 residues long. The germline V gene encodes CDR1 DFQATT and CDR2 SNEGSKA (reference sequence). CDR3 sequence: CSVEQGAHGYTF. Partial CDR3 DNA: TGCAGTGTTGAACAGGGGGCTCACGGC.